What follows are 32 T cell receptor beta chains derived from one specimen sequenced in a study of blood T cell repertoires in COVID-19. Sequencing was performed with immunoSEQ multiplex PCR; in TCRdb, only in-frame clones are kept and a portion is missing. Of 27,000 or so clones in the sample, around 90% were seen once. The sequencing sample was made of peripheral blood. Every receptor here comes from a woman aged 50 to 60 with active COVID-19.

This sequence joins TRBV5-4 and TRBJ1-2, with 8 bases identical to TRBD1. After removal of 4 bases from V and 8 bases from J, the junction contained 16 bases not matched to a gene. This CDR3 is 16 amino acids long. Germline V gives CDR1 SGHNT, CDR2 YYREEE (reference sequence). The CDR3 loop reads CASSRSSTGERRGYTF. The CDR3 bases are TGTGCCAGCAGCCGCTCATCGACAGGGGAAAGGAGGGGCTACACCTTC. Based on the CDR3 plus reference TRBV5-4 and TRBJ1-2, the full variable domain is ETGVTQSPTHLIKTRGQQVTLRCSSQSGHNTVSWYQQALGQGPQFIFQYYREEENGRGNFPPRFSGLQFPNYSSELNVNALELDDSALYLCASSRSSTGERRGYTFGSGTRLTVV.

The table lists this clone with a count of one. CDR3 amino acids: CASSLYRGLNQPQHF. The CDR3 bases are TGTGCCAGCAGTTTATACAGGGGGCTGAATCAGCCCCAGCATTTT. V is TRBV28 and J is TRBJ1-5, with 9 bases lining up with TRBD1. Looked up from germline, CDR1 is MDHEN and CDR2 is SYDVKM. CDR3 length: 15 amino acids. The V segment lost 1 base and the J segment 4 bases; nucleotides outside the gene matches: 2.

The chain recombines TRBV10-1 with TRBJ2-3; D is unresolved. This CDR3 is built from 13 residues. Germline-derived CDR1 and CDR2 are WNHNN and SYGVQD (reference sequence). V was clipped by 6 bases and J by 0 bases, with 7 bases between them. CDR3 in amino acids: CASSPVSTDTQYF. For the CDR3, the DNA is TGCGCCAGCAGCCCCGTTAGCACAGATACGCAGTATTTT.

The chain carries TRBV7-9 and TRBJ1-2; D perhaps matches TRBD1 (5 bases). The germline V gene encodes CDR1 SEHNR and CDR2 FQNEAQ (reference sequence). The ends were cut back, 2 bases at V and 8 bases at J, with 9 bases in the middle. This CDR3 region has 12 residues. The CDR3 region is CASSLQGIGYTF. The CDR3, as DNA: TGTGCCAGCAGCTTACAGGGCATAGGCTACACCTTC.

The V gene is TRBV5-1, the J gene TRBJ2-1; TRBD2 aligns across 8 bases. The junction had 5 bases not matched to a gene; V was cut back by 2 bases and J by 4 bases. Germline V gene lookup returns CDR1 SGHRS and CDR2 YFSETQ. The CDR3 totals 15 residues. CDR3 amino acids: CASSLASGQYNEQFF. Here the CDR3 DNA reads TGCGCCAGCAGCTTAGCTAGCGGGCAATACAATGAGCAGTTCTTC.

This clone was detected only once. J is TRBJ1-1 and V is TRBV24-1; 9 bases match TRBD1. Germline V gives CDR1 KGHDR, CDR2 SFDVKD. With 7 bases clipped from V and 8 bases from J, the junction kept 7 bases outside the gene matches. The CDR3 runs to 13 residues. The CDR3 here is CATRRTGVGEAFF. CDR3 nucleotide sequence: TGTGCCACCAGACGGACAGGGGTTGGCGAAGCTTTCTTT.

This chain connects TRBV27 to TRBJ1-2; TRBD1 is a possible D gene (5 bases). V shed 3 bases and J shed 7 bases, with 15 bases lying between them. CDR3 length equals 14 residues. The germline V gene encodes CDR1 MNHEY and CDR2 SMNVEV (reference sequence). As DNA, the CDR3 is TGTGCCAGCAGTTTTACCGACAGTTATGGTGGCTACACCTTC. This gives the protein CASSFTDSYGGYTF.

The chain joins TRBV5-1 to TRBJ2-5; TRBD2 matches at 7 bases. Germline CDR1 SGHRS, CDR2 YFSETQ. The ends lost 4 bases at V and 5 bases at J; junction bases unmatched: 11. The CDR3 is 15 residues long. CDR3 protein: CASSPPGGSGETQYF. The CDR3, as DNA: TGCGCCAGCAGCCCCCCTGGCGGGAGCGGGGAGACCCAGTACTTC.

The rearrangement uses TRBV5-1 and TRBJ2-2; D uncertain. The germline V gene has CDR1 SGHRS and CDR2 YFSETQ. The V gene lost 7 bases and the J gene lost 3 bases, with 19 bases spanning the gap. The CDR3 is 16 residues long. The CDR3 sequence: CASSVRANADTGELFF. The CDR3 nucleotides are TGCGCCAGCTCCGTACGTGCTAACGCGGACACCGGGGAGCTGTTTTTT.

The rearrangement links TRBV27 to TRBJ2-7; a weak D match, TRBD2 (5 bases). Germline V gene sequence: CDR1 MNHEY, CDR2 SMNVEV (reference sequence). V was shortened by 10 bases and J by 7 bases, with 26 bases between the two germline ends. The length of the CDR3 is 15 residues. For the CDR3, the DNA is TGTGCCAACAGACTGAGCGGAGGACCTCTCGGGGAGCAGTACTTC. Its protein product is CANRLSGGPLGEQYF.

The chain couples TRBV9 to TRBJ2-5, with D tentatively TRBD2 (6 bases). The CDR3 runs to 15 residues. The V end lost 4 bases, the J end lost 4 bases, and 17 bases lay between the germline ends. CDR1 and CDR2 (germline): SGDLS, YYNGEE. In DNA, the CDR3 is TGTGCCAGCAGCCCCCAAGGACTACCGGGAGAGACCCAGTACTTC. This sequence encodes CASSPQGLPGETQYF.

V and J are TRBV7-9 and TRBJ1-2; 8 nucleotides match TRBD1. The CDR3 totals 14 residues. Per the germline V gene, CDR1 is SEHNR and CDR2 is FQNEAQ (reference sequence). J lost 4 bases, V lost 7 bases, and 8 bases had no gene match. The CDR3 DNA follows: TGTGCCAGCATCCCGGCAGGGGGCTCCTATGGCTACACCTTC. It specifies CASIPAGGSYGYTF.

The CDR3 coding sequence is TGTGCCAGCAGTTTATCACAGGGGGCCCCAAATTCACCCCTCCACTTT. This encodes CASSLSQGAPNSPLHF. The V call is TRBV27, the J call TRBJ1-6; TRBD1 agrees at 9 bases. V lost 0 bases, J lost 7 bases, and 4 bases stayed unmatched. This CDR3 is built from 16 residues. The germline CDR1 and CDR2 sequences are MNHEY and SMNVEV (reference sequence).

The chain uses TRBV6-5 and TRBJ1-1, with D tentatively TRBD1 (6 bases). The CDR3 is made up of 14 amino acids. The V end lost 7 bases, the J end lost 0 bases, and 12 bases lay between the germline ends. Germline CDR1 reads MNHEY; CDR2 reads SVGAGI. For the CDR3, the DNA is TGTGCCAGCACCCTACAGGGATTGAACACTGAAGCTTTCTTT. This translates into CASTLQGLNTEAFF.

The chain has TRBV18 and TRBJ2-7; no firm D call. Germline loops: CDR1 KGHSH, CDR2 LQKENI. This CDR3 is built from 13 residues. The V and J ends lost 5 bases and 3 bases respectively, with 11 bases between them. The CDR3 region is CASSAIQSYEQYF. Written as DNA, the CDR3 is TGTGCCAGCTCAGCTATACAGAGCTACGAGCAGTACTTC.

The rearrangement joins TRBV12-5 to TRBJ2-1; 9 bases line up with TRBD2. This CDR3 is built from 15 residues. Trimming at V came to 6 bases and at J to 2 bases, leaving 5 bases not matched to a gene. From germline, CDR1 is LGHNT and CDR2 FRNRAP. The CDR3 bases are TGTGCTAGTGGAGGGGGGACTAGCCCCTACAATGAGCAGTTCTTC. It yields the protein CASGGGTSPYNEQFF.

The chain is built from TRBV5-1 and TRBJ2-3, with D tentatively TRBD2 (6 bases). Germline V lookup: CDR1 SGHRS, CDR2 YFSETQ. V lost 0 bases to trimming and J lost 6 bases, with 14 bases between them. The CDR3 extends over 15 amino acids. The CDR3 coding sequence is TGCGCCAGCAGCTTGGCTCCGGGAGTGAAGGATACGCAGTATTTT. This codes for CASSLAPGVKDTQYF.

The chain couples TRBV24-1 to TRBJ2-2; D is unclear. The V and J ends lost 1 base and 2 bases respectively, with 7 bases between them. This CDR3 spans 15 amino acids. Germline V gene data show CDR1 as KGHDR and CDR2 as SFDVKD. In nucleotides, the CDR3 is TGTGCCACCAGTGATTTAGACACAAACACCGGGGAGCTGTTTTTT. Amino acids: CATSDLDTNTGELFF.

The chain carries TRBV27 and TRBJ2-7, with 8 nucleotides matching TRBD1. The ends lost 5 bases at V and 2 bases at J; junction bases unmatched: 8. Germline V gene sequence: CDR1 MNHEY, CDR2 SMNVEV (reference sequence). This CDR3 spans 15 amino acids. CDR3 sequence reads: CASSNLDRAAYEQYF. CDR3 DNA: TGTGCCAGCAGTAACCTGGACAGGGCAGCCTACGAGCAGTACTTC.

This clone was seen only a few times. V gene TRBV10-1 combines with J gene TRBJ2-5, with D uncertain. Germline loops: CDR1 WNHNN, CDR2 SYGVQD (reference sequence). This CDR3 comprises 12 residues. V was clipped by 5 bases and J by 0 bases, with 4 bases between them. CDR3 region: CASSPDQETQYF. The CDR3 bases are TGCGCCAGCAGTCCAGACCAAGAGACCCAGTACTTC.

The rearrangement joins TRBV3-1 (or the pseudogene TRBV3-2) to TRBJ2-7; 9 bases line up with TRBD2. Per the germline V gene, CDR1 is LGHDT and CDR2 is YNNKEL (reference sequence). The CDR3 contains 15 residues. V shed 1 base, J shed 3 bases, and the junction held 4 bases outside the gene matches. Here the CDR3 reads CASSQGTSVFYEQYF. DNA for the CDR3: TGTGCCAGCAGCCAAGGGACTAGCGTATTCTACGAGCAGTACTTC.

V and J are TRBV5-1 and TRBJ2-1; 7 bases are a match to TRBD2. The V gene's germline CDR1 is SGHRS and CDR2 YFSETQ. With 4 bases clipped from V and 4 bases from J, the junction kept 5 bases outside the gene matches. The CDR3 extends over 14 amino acids. CDR3 in DNA: TGCGCCAGCAGCCCCGCCGGGGGGTACAATGAGCAGTTCTTC. Its translation is CASSPAGGYNEQFF.

The DNA of the CDR3 is TGTGCCAGCAGTGACCCCGGGACAGGGCTCACCGGGGAGCTGTTTTTT. This codes for CASSDPGTGLTGELFF. This chain joins TRBV28 and TRBJ2-2, with 9 nucleotides matching TRBD1. The CDR3 consists of 16 residues. Germline assignment: CDR1 MDHEN and CDR2 SYDVKM. Trimming at V came to 5 bases and at J to 4 bases, leaving 8 bases not matched to a gene.

V is TRBV10-1 and J is TRBJ2-1, with 8 bases matching TRBD2. The J segment lost 6 bases and the V segment lost 4 bases, leaving 8 bases of the junction unmatched. Looked up from germline, CDR1 is WNHNN and CDR2 is SYGVQD (reference sequence). This CDR3 has 15 amino acids. The CDR3 nucleotides read TGCGCCAGCAGTGCCGCGGGAGGTACCTTCAATGAGCAGTTCTTC. It codes for CASSAAGGTFNEQFF.

Worth noting for this clone: This specimen includes other DNA sequences encoding the same CDR3. The V and J genes are TRBV5-4 and TRBJ2-7; D is unclear. Germline V gene lookup returns CDR1 SGHNT and CDR2 YYREEE (reference sequence). The CDR3 is 13 residues long. Trimming removed 0 bases from V and 2 bases from J, with 6 bases in between. The CDR3 here is CASSLEHPYEQYF. CDR3 coding DNA: TGTGCCAGCAGCTTGGAACATCCCTACGAGCAGTACTTC.

V is TRBV7-9 and J is TRBJ1-3; 7 bases map to TRBD1. This CDR3 spans 15 amino acids. Germline lookup yields CDR1 SEHNR and CDR2 FQNEAQ (reference sequence). J gave up 1 base and V 5 bases, and 5 bases lay outside the gene matches. The CDR3 DNA is TGTGCCAGCAGCGTCACAGGGGCATCTGGAAACACCATATATTTT. Translating gives CASSVTGASGNTIYF.

In DNA form, the CDR3 reads TGTGCCTGGAGTGTAAACGGGAGGGCCGAGGATACGCAGTATTTT. Translating gives CAWSVNGRAEDTQYF. The V call is TRBV30, the J call TRBJ2-3, with 8 bases that match TRBD2. V dropped 0 bases and J dropped 6; count of bases not matched to a gene: 8. The CDR3 covers 15 residues. Germline V gene lookup returns CDR1 GTSNPN and CDR2 SVGIG (reference sequence).

The sample holds one count of this clone. This chain connects TRBV10-3 to TRBJ1-5, with D perhaps matching TRBD1 (5 bases). Germline loops: CDR1 ENHRY, CDR2 SYGVKD. Trimming removed 7 bases from V and 3 bases from J, with 13 bases in between. This CDR3 has 14 residues. The CDR3 DNA is TGTGCCATCACTGGACAAGCCCTCAATCAGCCCCAGCATTTT. Its translation is CAITGQALNQPQHF.

The chain uses TRBV7-9 and TRBJ1-2, with D unresolved. Germline-derived CDR1 and CDR2 are SEHNR and FQNEAQ (reference sequence). The CDR3 consists of 13 residues. V lost 9 bases and J lost 3, with 14 bases in between. The CDR3, as DNA: TGTGCCAGGGCCCCCGTCCGTGACTATGGCTACACCTTC. Amino acids: CARAPVRDYGYTF.

This chain connects TRBV4-2 to TRBJ2-1, with 10 positions matching TRBD1. In germline, CDR1 is LGHNA, CDR2 YNFKEQ. J was trimmed by 6 bases and V by 3 bases; bases with no gene match: 5. This CDR3 contains 15 residues. The CDR3 is CASSHGTGVVNEQFF. The DNA of the CDR3 is TGTGCCAGCAGCCACGGGACAGGGGTAGTCAATGAGCAGTTCTTC.

The V call is TRBV5-1, the J call TRBJ1-2; tentatively, D is TRBD1 (5 bases). CDR1 SGHRS and CDR2 YFSETQ come from the germline V gene. V lost 2 bases and J lost 3, with 11 bases in between. The CDR3 extends over 14 amino acids. The CDR3 sequence: CASSFRGGDYGYTF. The CDR3 DNA follows: TGCGCCAGCAGCTTTCGGGGAGGGGACTATGGCTACACCTTC.

V usage is TRBV28 and J usage is TRBJ2-2; D is possibly TRBD1 (6 bases). Germline CDR1 MDHEN, CDR2 SYDVKM. Trimming took 5 bases from V and 5 from J, leaving 15 bases between them. The CDR3 runs to 15 residues. The CDR3 DNA sequence: TGTGCCAGCAGTGAGGAGACAGGAAGAACCGGGGAGCTGTTTTTT. It translates to CASSEETGRTGELFF.